This TCR beta chain was sequenced for a study of blood T cell repertoires in COVID-19. TCRdb's table, derived via immunoSEQ multiplex PCR, lists solely in-frame clones and lacks some. The sample has under 300,000 clones, roughly nine tenths seen once. This CDR3 has 15 residues. V lost 0 bases and J lost 2, with 10 bases in between. Per the germline V gene, CDR1 is LGHNA and CDR2 is YSLEER. The TCR comes from a woman aged 50 to 60 who had recovered from COVID-19. The chain employs TRBV4-3 and TRBJ1-2; D unresolved. The specimen was PBMCs or T cells enriched from blood (not recorded which). The CDR3 nucleotides are TGCGCCAGCAGCCAAGATGAACGGGGAAACTATGGCTACACCTTC. This encodes CASSQDERGNYGYTF.